This TCR beta chain derives from a study of response to subunit inactivated influenza vaccine. Study-level points and caveats: Authors suggested few new T cells are recruited by each seasonal influenza vaccination.

The V gene end was trimmed by 6 bases and the J gene end by 1 base; junction bases not matched to a gene: 7. This CDR3 has 15 residues. From the RT-PCR reads, TCRdb called clonotypes with MiXCR, one entry per CDR3 protein. Of 500,000 to 600,000 distinct CDR3 sequences in the sample, about 11% were seen once. This clonotype was counted many times. The antigen remains undetermined. The starting material was PBMCs from blood, obtained on the day of vaccination. The chain has TRBV12-3 or TRBV12-4 and TRBJ2-7; 9 bases are shared with TRBD1. The clonotype comes from a man aged 45-65 years who received an inactivated influenza vaccine. The CDR3 bases are TGTGCCAGCAGCACTACAGGGGGCTATTCCTACGAGCAGTACTTC. Translating gives CASSTTGGYSYEQYF.